The source of this TCR beta chain is a study of shared clonotypes between healthy human individuals. Study outcomes and limitations: Shared across a handful of donors were around 5% of the naive CD4 clonotypes. On the whole, naive subsets had larger estimated richness than memory subsets had.

This clone showed up just a few times. Its antigen is unidentified. Different DNA sequences within this sample yield the same CDR3. The donors were all Caucasian adults (living in Nashville, Tennessee). Using immunoSEQ multiplex PCR, the repertoire was profiled, and TCRdb retains in-frame clones only, with some absent. Of millions of clones listed, about 92% are singletons. V lost 0 bases to trimming and J lost 4 bases, with 6 bases between them. CDR3 size: 13 residues. Looked up from germline, CDR1 is SGHRS and CDR2 is YFSETQ. The V gene is TRBV5-1, the J gene TRBJ2-3; the D gene is possibly TRBD1 (5 bases). Source material: naive CD4+ T cells sorted from blood. Subset defined: CD45RA+ positively selected. The source is a man aged 18 to 30 in good health. CDR3: CASSLARADTQYF. The CDR3 DNA reads TGCGCCAGCAGCTTGGCCAGGGCAGATACGCAGTATTTT.